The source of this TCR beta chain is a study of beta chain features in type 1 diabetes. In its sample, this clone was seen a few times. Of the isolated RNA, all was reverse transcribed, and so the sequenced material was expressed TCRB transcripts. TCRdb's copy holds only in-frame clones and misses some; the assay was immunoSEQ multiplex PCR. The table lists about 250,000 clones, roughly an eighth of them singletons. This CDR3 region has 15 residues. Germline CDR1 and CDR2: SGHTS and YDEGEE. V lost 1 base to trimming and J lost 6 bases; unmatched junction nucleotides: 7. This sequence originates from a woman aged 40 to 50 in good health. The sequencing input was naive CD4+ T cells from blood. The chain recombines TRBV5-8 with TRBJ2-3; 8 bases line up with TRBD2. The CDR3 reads CASSLSLRGGDTQYF. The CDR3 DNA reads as TGTGCCAGCAGCTTGTCTCTTCGGGGGGGGGATACGCAGTATTTT.